The TCR beta chain under discussion was sequenced for a study of cytomegalovirus exposure and HLA in healthy donors. About the research overall: An earlier analysis found 117 million unique TCR beta sequences from about 190 million T cells.

PCR involved 60 Vbeta and 13 Jbeta primers. Repertoires were generated with immunoSEQ multiplex PCR, while TCRdb's copy carries only in-frame clones and drops some. The repertoire table contains some 140,000 clones. Germline loops: CDR1 SQVTM, CDR2 ANQGSEA. The CDR3 has 14 amino acids. Trimming pared 7 bases from V and 0 bases from J, leaving 15 bases between. Notes on this clone: Antigen specificity is unknown.

Study-wide findings and caveats: When analyzed later, a missense DCLRE1C variant was found to be linked to TCR beta V- and J-gene trimming. HLA-A and HLA-B allele assignments for most subjects were reportedly predicted accurately using TCR beta sequences. In vitro experiments confirmed that a few CMV-associated chains were specific for CMV antigens.

Sequenced: PBMCs. The chain recombines TRBV29-1 with TRBJ1-1; possible D gene TRBD1, 6 bases. This sequence was found in a woman aged 40 to 50 in good health and CMV-seronegative. In DNA, the CDR3 is TGCAGCGATGGGACACCGATCATGAACACTGAAGCTTTCTTT. Protein: CSDGTPIMNTEAFF.